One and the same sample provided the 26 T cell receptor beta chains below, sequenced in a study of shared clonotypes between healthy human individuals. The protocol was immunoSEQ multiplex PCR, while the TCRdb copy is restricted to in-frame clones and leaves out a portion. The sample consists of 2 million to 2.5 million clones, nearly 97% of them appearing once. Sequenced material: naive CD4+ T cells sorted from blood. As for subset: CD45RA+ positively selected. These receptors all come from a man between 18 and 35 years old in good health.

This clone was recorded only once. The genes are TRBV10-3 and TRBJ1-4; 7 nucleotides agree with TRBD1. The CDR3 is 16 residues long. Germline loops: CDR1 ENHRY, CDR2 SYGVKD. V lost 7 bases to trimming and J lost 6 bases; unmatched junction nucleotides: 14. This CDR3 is CAINWDRASADEKLFF. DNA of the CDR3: TGTGCCATCAATTGGGACAGAGCGTCCGCGGATGAAAAACTGTTTTTT.

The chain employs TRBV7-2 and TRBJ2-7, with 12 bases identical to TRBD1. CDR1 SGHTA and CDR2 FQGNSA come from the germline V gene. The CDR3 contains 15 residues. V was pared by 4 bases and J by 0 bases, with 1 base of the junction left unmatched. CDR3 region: CASSWGQGASYEQYF. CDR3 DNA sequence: TGTGCCAGCAGCTGGGGACAGGGGGCCTCCTACGAGCAGTACTTC.

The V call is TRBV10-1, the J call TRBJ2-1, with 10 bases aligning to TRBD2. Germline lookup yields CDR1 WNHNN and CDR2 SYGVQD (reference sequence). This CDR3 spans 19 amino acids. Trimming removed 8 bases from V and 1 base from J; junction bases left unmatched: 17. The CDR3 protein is CASSVGLAGERASYNEQFF. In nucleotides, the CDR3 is TGCGCCAGCTCCGTAGGTCTAGCGGGAGAAAGGGCATCCTACAATGAGCAGTTCTTC.

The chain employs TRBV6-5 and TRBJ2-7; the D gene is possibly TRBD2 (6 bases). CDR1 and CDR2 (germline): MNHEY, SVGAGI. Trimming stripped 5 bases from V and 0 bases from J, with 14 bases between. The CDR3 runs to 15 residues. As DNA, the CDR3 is TGTGCCAGCAGTCGCCACCGGGACTCCTCCTACGAGCAGTACTTC. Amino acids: CASSRHRDSSYEQYF.

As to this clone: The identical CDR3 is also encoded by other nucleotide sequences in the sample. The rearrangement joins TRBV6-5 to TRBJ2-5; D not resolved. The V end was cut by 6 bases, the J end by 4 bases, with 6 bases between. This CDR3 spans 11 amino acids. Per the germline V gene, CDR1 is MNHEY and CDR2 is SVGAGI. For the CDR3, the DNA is TGTGCCAGCAGGAGACGAGAGACCCAGTACTTC. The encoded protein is CASRRRETQYF.

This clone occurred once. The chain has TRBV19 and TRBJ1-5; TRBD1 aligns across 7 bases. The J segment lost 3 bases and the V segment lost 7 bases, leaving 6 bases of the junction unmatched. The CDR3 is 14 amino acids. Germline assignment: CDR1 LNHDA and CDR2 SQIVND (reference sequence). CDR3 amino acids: CASTRGAYNQPQHF. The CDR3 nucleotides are TGTGCCAGTACCAGGGGGGCTTACAATCAGCCCCAGCATTTT.

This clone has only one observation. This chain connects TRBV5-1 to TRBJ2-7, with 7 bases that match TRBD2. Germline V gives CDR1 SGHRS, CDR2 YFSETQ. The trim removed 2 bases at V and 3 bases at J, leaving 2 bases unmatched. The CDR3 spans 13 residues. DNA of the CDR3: TGCGCCAGCAGCTTAAGGGAGGGCTACGAGCAGTACTTC. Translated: CASSLREGYEQYF. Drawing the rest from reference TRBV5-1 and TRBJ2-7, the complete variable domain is KAGVTQTPRYLIKTRGQQVTLSCSPISGHRSVSWYQQTPGQGLQFLFEYFSETQRNKGNFPGRFSGRQFSNSRSEMNVSTLELGDSALYLCASSLREGYEQYFGPGTRLTVT.

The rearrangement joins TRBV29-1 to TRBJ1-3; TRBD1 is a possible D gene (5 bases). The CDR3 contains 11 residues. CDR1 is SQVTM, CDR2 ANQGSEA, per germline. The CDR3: CTGTVGNTIYF. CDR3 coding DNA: TGCACCGGGACTGTAGGGAACACCATATATTTT.

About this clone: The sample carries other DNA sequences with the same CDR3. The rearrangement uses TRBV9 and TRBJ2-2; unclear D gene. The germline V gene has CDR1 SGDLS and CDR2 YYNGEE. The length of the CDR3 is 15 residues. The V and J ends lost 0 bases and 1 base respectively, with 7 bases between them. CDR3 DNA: TGTGCCAGCAGCGTAGTAGGTGGGAACACCGGGGAGCTGTTTTTT. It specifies CASSVVGGNTGELFF. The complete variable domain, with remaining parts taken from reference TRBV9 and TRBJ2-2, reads DSGVTQTPKHLITATGQRVTLRCSPRSGDLSVYWYQQSLDQGLQFLIQYYNGEERAKGNILERFSAQQFPDLHSELNLSSLELGDSALYFCASSVVGGNTGELFFGEGSRLTVL.

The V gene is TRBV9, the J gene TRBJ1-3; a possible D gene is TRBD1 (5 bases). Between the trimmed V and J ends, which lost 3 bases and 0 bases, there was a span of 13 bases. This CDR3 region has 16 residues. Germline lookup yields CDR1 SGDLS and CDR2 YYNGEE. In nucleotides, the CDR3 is TGTGCCAGCAGCGAGCAGACAGAAATCTCTGGAAACACCATATATTTT. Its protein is CASSEQTEISGNTIYF.

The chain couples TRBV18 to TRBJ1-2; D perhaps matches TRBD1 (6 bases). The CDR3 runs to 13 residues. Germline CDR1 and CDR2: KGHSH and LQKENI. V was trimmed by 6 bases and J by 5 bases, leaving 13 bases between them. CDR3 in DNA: TGTGCCAGCTCGCCGGACAGCGGATATGGCTACACCTTC. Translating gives CASSPDSGYGYTF.

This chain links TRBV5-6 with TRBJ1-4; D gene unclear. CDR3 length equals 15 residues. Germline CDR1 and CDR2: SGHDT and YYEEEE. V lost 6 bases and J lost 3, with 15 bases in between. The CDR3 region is CASTFDRSPNEKLFF. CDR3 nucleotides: TGTGCCAGCACCTTCGATCGATCGCCTAATGAAAAACTGTTTTTT. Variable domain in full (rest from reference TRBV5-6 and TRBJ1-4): DAGVTQSPTHLIKTRGQQVTLRCSPKSGHDTVSWYQQALGQGPQFIFQYYEEEERQRGNFPDRFSGHQFPNYSSELNVNALLLGDSALYLCASTFDRSPNEKLFFGSGTQLSVL.

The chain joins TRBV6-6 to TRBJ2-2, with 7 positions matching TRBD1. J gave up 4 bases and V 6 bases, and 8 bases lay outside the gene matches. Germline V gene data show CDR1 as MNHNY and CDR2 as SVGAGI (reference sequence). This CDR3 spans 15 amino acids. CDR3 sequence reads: CASSRRQGPTGELFF. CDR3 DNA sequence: TGTGCCAGCAGCCGCCGACAGGGCCCCACCGGGGAGCTGTTTTTT.

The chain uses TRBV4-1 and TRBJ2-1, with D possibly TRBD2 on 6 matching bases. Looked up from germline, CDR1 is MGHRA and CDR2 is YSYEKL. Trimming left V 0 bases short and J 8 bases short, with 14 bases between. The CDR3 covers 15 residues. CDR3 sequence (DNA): TGCGCCAGCAGCCAAGAAGTGGGTTGGGGGGATGAGCAGTTCTTC. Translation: CASSQEVGWGDEQFF.

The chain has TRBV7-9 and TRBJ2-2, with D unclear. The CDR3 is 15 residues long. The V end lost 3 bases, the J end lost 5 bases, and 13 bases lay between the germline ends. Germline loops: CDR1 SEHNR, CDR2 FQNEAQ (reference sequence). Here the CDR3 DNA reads TGTGCCAGCAGCTTTCAAGGTTTGGGGACCGGGGAGCTGTTTTTT. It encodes CASSFQGLGTGELFF. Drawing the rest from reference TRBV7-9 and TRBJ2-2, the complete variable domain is DTGVSQNPRHKITKRGQNVTFRCDPISEHNRLYWYRQTLGQGPEFLTYFQNEAQLEKSRLLSDRFSAERPKGSFSTLEIQRTEQGDSAMYLCASSFQGLGTGELFFGEGSRLTVL.

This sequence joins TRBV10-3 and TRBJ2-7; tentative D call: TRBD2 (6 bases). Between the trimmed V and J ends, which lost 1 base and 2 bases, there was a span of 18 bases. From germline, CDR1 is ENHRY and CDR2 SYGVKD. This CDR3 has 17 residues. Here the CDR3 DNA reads TGTGCCATCAGTGAGTGGGCCGTGGGCGGGACCACCTACGAGCAGTACTTC. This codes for CAISEWAVGGTTYEQYF.

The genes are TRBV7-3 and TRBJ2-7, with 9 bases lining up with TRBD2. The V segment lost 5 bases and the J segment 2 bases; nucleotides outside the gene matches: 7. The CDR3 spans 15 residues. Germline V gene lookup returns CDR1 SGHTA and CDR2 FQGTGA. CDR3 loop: CASSRSSGEAYEQYF. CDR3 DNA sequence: TGTGCCAGCAGCCGATCTAGCGGGGAAGCCTACGAGCAGTACTTC.

The CDR3 DNA follows: TGTGCCTGGAGCGACGGGACAGGTTACAATGAGCAGTTCTTC. This encodes CAWSDGTGYNEQFF. The chain employs TRBV30 and TRBJ2-1; the match to TRBD1 covers 8 bases. Germline assignment: CDR1 GTSNPN and CDR2 SVGIG (reference sequence). V dropped 3 bases and J dropped 4; count of bases not matched to a gene: 5. The CDR3 spans 14 residues.

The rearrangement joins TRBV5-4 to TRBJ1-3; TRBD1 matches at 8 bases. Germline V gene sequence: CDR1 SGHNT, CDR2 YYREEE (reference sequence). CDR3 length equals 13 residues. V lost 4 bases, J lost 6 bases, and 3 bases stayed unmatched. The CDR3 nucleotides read TGTGCCAGCAGCGTGACAGGGGCAAACACCATATATTTT. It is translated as CASSVTGANTIYF. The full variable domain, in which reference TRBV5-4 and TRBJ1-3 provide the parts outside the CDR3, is ETGVTQSPTHLIKTRGQQVTLRCSSQSGHNTVSWYQQALGQGPQFIFQYYREEENGRGNFPPRFSGLQFPNYSSELNVNALELDDSALYLCASSVTGANTIYFGEGSWLTVV.

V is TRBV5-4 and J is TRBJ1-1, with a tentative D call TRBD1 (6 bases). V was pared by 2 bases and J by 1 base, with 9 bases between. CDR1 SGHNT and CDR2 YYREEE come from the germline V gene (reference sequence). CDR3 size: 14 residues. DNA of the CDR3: TGTGCCAGCAGCTTCGGACAGCAGAACACTGAAGCTTTCTTT. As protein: CASSFGQQNTEAFF.

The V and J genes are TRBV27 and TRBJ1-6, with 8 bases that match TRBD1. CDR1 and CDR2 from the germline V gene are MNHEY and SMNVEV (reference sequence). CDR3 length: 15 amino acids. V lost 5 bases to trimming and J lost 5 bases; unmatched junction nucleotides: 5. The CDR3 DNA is TGTGCCAGCAGTGCCGGGACAGGACATAATTCACCCCTCCACTTT. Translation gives CASSAGTGHNSPLHF.

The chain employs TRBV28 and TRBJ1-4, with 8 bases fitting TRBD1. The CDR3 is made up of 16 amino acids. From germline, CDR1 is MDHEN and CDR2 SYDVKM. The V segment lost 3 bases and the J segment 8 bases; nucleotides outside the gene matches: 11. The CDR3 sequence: CASSFQSGGHGEKLFF. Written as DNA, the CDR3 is TGTGCCAGCAGTTTCCAGTCAGGGGGCCATGGGGAAAAACTGTTTTTT.

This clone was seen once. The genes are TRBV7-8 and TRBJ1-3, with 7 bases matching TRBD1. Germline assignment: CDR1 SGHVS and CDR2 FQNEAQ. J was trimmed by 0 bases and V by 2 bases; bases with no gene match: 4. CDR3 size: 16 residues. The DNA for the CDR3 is TGTGCCAGCAGCTTAATGGGACAGAGCTCTGGAAACACCATATATTTT. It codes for CASSLMGQSSGNTIYF.

For the CDR3, the DNA is TGTGCCTGGAGTGTAAGGGGGCCGGGTGGCTACACCTTC. Translated: CAWSVRGPGGYTF. The chain links TRBV30 to TRBJ1-2, with TRBD1 matching over 7 bases. The CDR3 is 13 residues long. V shed 0 bases and J 7 bases; nucleotides not matched to a gene: 5. Germline-derived CDR1 and CDR2 are GTSNPN and SVGIG (reference sequence).

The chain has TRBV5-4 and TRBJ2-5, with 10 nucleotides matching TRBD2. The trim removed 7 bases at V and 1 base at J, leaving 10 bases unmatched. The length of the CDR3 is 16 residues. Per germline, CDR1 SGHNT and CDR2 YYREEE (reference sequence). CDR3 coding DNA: TGTGCCAGCCGCCCATGGGGACTAGCGCCCCAAGAGACCCAGTACTTC. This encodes CASRPWGLAPQETQYF.

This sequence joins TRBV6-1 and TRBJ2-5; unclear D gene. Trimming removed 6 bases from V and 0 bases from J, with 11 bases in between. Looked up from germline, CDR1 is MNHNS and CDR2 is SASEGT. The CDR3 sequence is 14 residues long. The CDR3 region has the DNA TGTGCCAGCAGCCGTACCAACTACCAAGAGACCCAGTACTTC. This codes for CASSRTNYQETQYF.